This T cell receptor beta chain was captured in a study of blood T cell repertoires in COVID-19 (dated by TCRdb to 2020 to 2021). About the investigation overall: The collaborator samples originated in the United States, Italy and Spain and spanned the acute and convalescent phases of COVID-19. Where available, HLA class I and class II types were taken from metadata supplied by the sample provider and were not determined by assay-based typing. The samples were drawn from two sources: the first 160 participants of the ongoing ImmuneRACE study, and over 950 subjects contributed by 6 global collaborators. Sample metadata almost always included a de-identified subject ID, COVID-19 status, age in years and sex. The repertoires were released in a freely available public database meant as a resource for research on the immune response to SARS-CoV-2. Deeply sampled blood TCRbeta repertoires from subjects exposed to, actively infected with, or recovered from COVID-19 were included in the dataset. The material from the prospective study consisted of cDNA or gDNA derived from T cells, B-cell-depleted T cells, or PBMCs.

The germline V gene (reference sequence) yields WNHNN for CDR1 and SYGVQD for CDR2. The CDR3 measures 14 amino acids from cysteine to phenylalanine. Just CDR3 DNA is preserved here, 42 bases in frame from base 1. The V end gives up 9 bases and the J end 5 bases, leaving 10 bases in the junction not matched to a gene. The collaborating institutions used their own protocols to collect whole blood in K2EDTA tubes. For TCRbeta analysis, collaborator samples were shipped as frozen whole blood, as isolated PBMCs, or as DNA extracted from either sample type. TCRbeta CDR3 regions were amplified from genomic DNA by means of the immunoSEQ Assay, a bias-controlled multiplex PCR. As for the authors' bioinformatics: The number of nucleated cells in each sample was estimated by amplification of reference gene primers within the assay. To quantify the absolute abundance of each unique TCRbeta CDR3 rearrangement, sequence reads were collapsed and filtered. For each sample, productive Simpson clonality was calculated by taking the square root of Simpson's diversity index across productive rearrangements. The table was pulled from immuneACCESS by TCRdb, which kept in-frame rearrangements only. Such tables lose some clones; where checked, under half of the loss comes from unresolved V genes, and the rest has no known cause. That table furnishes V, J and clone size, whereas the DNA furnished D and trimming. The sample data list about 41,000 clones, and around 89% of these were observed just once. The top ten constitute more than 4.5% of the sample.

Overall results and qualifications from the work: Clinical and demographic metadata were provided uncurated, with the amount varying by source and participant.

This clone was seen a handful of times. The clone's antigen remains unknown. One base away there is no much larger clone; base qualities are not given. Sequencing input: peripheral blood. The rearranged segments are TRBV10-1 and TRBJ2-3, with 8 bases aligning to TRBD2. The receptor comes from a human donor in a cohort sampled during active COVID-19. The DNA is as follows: TGCGCCAGTCCGGGACTAGTTCCTGAAGATACGCAGTATTTT. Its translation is CASPGLVPEDTQYF.